The 31 T cell receptor beta chains below were found in one sample sequenced in a study of regulatory T cells in long-lasting Graves disease (dated by TCRdb to 2020 to 2022). The library was produced with multiplex PCR. Sequenced using an Illumina HiSeq 4000. CDR3 regions were amplified by Arm-PCR with iRepertoire HTBI primers to construct TCR beta libraries. TCRdb trimmed public reads at Q25 via fastp, called clones via MiXCR and kept in-frame beta chains. Rows merge per CDR3 protein into single entries with the most common DNA and genes. The sample includes over 200,000 distinct CDR3 sequences, with approximately 20% observed a single time. Of the sample, 11% to 15% is held by the ten largest clones. Per the publication, the time point label means: newly diagnosed GD, antithyroid drugs for less than 3 months. For both TCR sequencing and RNA sequencing, RNA was extracted from PBMCs in TRIzol. These data also formed part of another study, on T cells in Graves' hyperthyroidism and ophthalmopathy.

This specimen consisted of peripheral blood mononuclear cells (PBMCs), obtained at new diagnosis, from a patient treated with antithyroid drugs. These receptors were taken from a woman aged 25-40 years with Graves disease. Donor details come from another sample of the same person, matched by shared clones.

There are many counts of this clonotype. CDR3 bases: TGTGCCAGCAGCTTTAACAGGGGGAATGAAAAACTGTTTTTT. The encoded protein is CASSFNRGNEKLFF. The rearrangement joins TRBV7-2 to TRBJ1-4; 8 positions agree with TRBD1. The V segment lost 3 bases and the J segment 5 bases; nucleotides outside the gene matches: 2. This CDR3 region has 14 residues. Germline V gives CDR1 SGHTA, CDR2 FQGNSA.

This clonotype was picked up many times. This rearrangement joins TRBV4-1 to TRBJ1-5; D is ambiguous. Trimming stripped 1 base from V and 7 bases from J, with 11 bases between. CDR1 and CDR2 (germline): MGHRA, YSYEKL. This CDR3 has 14 amino acids. Here the CDR3 reads CASSQAAGGQPQHF. CDR3 in DNA: TGCGCCAGCAGCCAAGCGGCAGGAGGGCAGCCCCAGCATTTT.

This clonotype has a count of ten or more. V gene TRBV6-1 combines with J gene TRBJ1-5, with D tentatively TRBD1 (6 bases). V lost 8 bases and J 0 bases, leaving 23 bases between the germline ends. Per the germline V gene, CDR1 is MNHNS and CDR2 is SASEGT. The CDR3 spans 18 residues. CDR3 amino acids: CASQRLGVGGSSNQPQHF. The CDR3 DNA reads TGTGCCAGCCAAAGACTCGGAGTAGGGGGAAGTAGCAATCAGCCCCAGCATTTT.

The chain joins TRBV9 to TRBJ1-3, with D perhaps matching TRBD1 (6 bases). V shed 0 bases and J shed 0 bases, with 16 bases lying between them. This CDR3 contains 18 residues. Germline V gene lookup returns CDR1 SGDLS and CDR2 YYNGEE. The CDR3 reads CASSVAWGHQFSGNTIYF. The CDR3 DNA reads TGTGCCAGCAGCGTAGCTTGGGGACATCAATTCTCTGGAAACACCATATATTTT.

The table lists this clonotype with a few counts. As the CDR3 is not closed by the conserved phenylalanine or tryptophan, this likely results from a read error. The DNA is omitted, as the CDR3 cannot be located on it reliably, and the CDR3 follows TCRdb's listing. V is TRBV5-1 and J is TRBJ2-3. Germline V gene sequence: CDR1 SGHRS, CDR2 YFSETQ. Counting both end residues, the CDR3 totals 14 amino acids. The CDR3 loop is CASSLGAGHNEQYI.

The chain couples TRBV19 to TRBJ2-7; possible D gene TRBD2, 7 bases. The CDR3 runs to 14 residues. V lost 2 bases and J lost 3, with 11 bases in between. Germline assignment: CDR1 LNHDA and CDR2 SQIVND (reference sequence). CDR3 in amino acids: CASSIKGGYYEQYF. CDR3 in DNA: TGTGCCAGTAGTATAAAGGGGGGGTACTACGAGCAGTACTTC.

Ten or more counts support this clonotype. The CDR3 region is CSAPSGTGLNSPLHF. The DNA of the CDR3 is TGCAGTGCTCCCTCCGGGACAGGGTTAAATTCACCCCTCCACTTT. The chain carries TRBV20-1 and TRBJ1-6, with TRBD1 matching over 9 bases. Germline lookup yields CDR1 DFQATT and CDR2 SNEGSKA (reference sequence). The CDR3 sequence is 15 residues long. The V segment lost 5 bases and the J segment 7 bases; nucleotides outside the gene matches: 9.

This clonotype has a count of ten or more. The chain employs TRBV5-1 and TRBJ1-2, with D maybe TRBD1 (6 bases). This CDR3 region has 14 residues. The ends were cut back, 1 base at V and 4 bases at J, with 11 bases in the middle. Germline loops: CDR1 SGHRS, CDR2 YFSETQ. The CDR3 is CASSLKGGAYGYTF. In nucleotides, the CDR3 is TGCGCCAGCAGCTTGAAGGGGGGGGCCTATGGCTACACCTTC.

The CDR3 DNA reads TGTGCCAGCAGCCAAAGACTAGCGGGGGCCAATGAGCAGTTCTTC. It specifies CASSQRLAGANEQFF. This chain connects TRBV3-1 to TRBJ2-1, with 12 bases identical to TRBD2. CDR3 length equals 15 residues. Germline lookup yields CDR1 LGHDT and CDR2 YNNKEL (reference sequence). V lost 2 bases, J lost 6 bases, and 2 bases stayed unmatched.

The chain combines TRBV10-2 with TRBJ2-3, with 7 bases fitting TRBD2. This CDR3 has 14 residues. Germline V CDR1 and CDR2: WSHSY, SAAADI. CDR3: CASGWAATTDTQYF. The DNA for the CDR3 is TGCGCTAGCGGGTGGGCGGCTACCACAGATACGCAGTATTTT.

This clonotype was counted at least ten times. The chain couples TRBV5-8 to TRBJ2-1; D unclear. Germline V gives CDR1 SGHTS, CDR2 YDEGEE. Trimming stripped 0 bases from V and 6 bases from J, with 7 bases between. The length of the CDR3 is 13 residues. The CDR3 spells CASSLAVLNEQFF. DNA of the CDR3: TGTGCCAGCAGCTTGGCCGTCCTCAATGAGCAGTTCTTC.

The chain is built from TRBV12-3 or TRBV12-4 and TRBJ1-2; D may be TRBD1 (5 bases). Trimming took off 6 bases at V and 0 bases at J, with 11 bases between the two ends. The CDR3 covers 14 residues. CDR3 DNA sequence: TGTGCCAGCAGGGGGACCGCAGCTAACTATGGCTACACCTTC. Encoded protein: CASRGTAANYGYTF.

This clonotype came up many times. The chain links TRBV6-5 to TRBJ1-5; D not resolved. Germline CDR1 reads MNHEY; CDR2 reads SVGAGI. Trimming removed 0 bases at V and 5 bases at J, with 8 bases between. This CDR3 contains 14 residues. Written as DNA, the CDR3 is TGTGCCAGCAGTTACTCGGCCGGGGATCAGCCCCAGCATTTT. Its protein is CASSYSAGDQPQHF.

This clonotype has a handful of counts. The chain carries TRBV10-2 and TRBJ1-5; 8 bases line up with TRBD1. There are 15 residues in the CDR3. CDR1 is WSHSY, CDR2 SAAADI, per germline. Trimming at V came to 3 bases and at J to 6 bases, leaving 7 bases not matched to a gene. The CDR3 bases are TGCGCCAGCAGTGACCAGGGGGCCTCACTTCAGCCCCAGCATTTT. This encodes CASSDQGASLQPQHF.

The V call is TRBV20-1, the J call TRBJ2-1; no clear D gene. Per the germline V gene, CDR1 is DFQATT and CDR2 is SNEGSKA (reference sequence). The ends were cut back, 1 base at V and 7 bases at J, with 8 bases in the middle. The CDR3 runs 12 residues. This chain's CDR3 is CSARVIRNEQFF. The CDR3 coding sequence is TGCAGTGCTAGAGTTATAAGGAATGAGCAGTTCTTC.

This clonotype was recorded at least ten times. This chain uses TRBV3-1 with TRBJ2-5, with 9 bases matching TRBD2. V was clipped by 0 bases and J by 5 bases; unmatched bases: 7. The germline gives CDR1 LGHDT, CDR2 YNNKEL (reference sequence). The CDR3 totals 16 residues. CDR3 amino acids: CASSQDVAGGRETQYF. The CDR3 DNA sequence: TGTGCCAGCAGCCAAGATGTGGCGGGGGGGCGGGAGACCCAGTACTTC.

V usage is TRBV6-4 and J usage is TRBJ1-1; tentatively, D is TRBD1 (5 bases). Germline V CDR1 and CDR2: MRHNA, SNTAGT. The CDR3 is 14 amino acids. V was shortened by 2 bases and J by 4 bases, with 11 bases between the two germline ends. The CDR3 loop reads CASSDKAGGTEAFF. Here the CDR3 DNA reads TGTGCCAGCAGTGACAAGGCCGGGGGCACTGAAGCTTTCTTT.

This clonotype was picked up many times. The V gene is TRBV20-1, the J gene TRBJ1-6; no firm D call. Germline V gene sequence: CDR1 DFQATT, CDR2 SNEGSKA (reference sequence). This CDR3 spans 13 amino acids. Trimming cost V 0 bases and J 7 bases, with 7 bases left between them. The CDR3 region is CSARESGNSPLHF. The CDR3 region has the DNA TGCAGTGCTAGAGAATCGGGGAATTCACCCCTCCACTTT.

On this clonotype itself: This may come from a read error, since a much larger clone is one base off. The chain combines TRBV29-1 with TRBJ2-3, with D hard to call. This CDR3 is 11 amino acids long. V shed 7 bases and J shed 8 bases, with 13 bases lying between them. Germline CDR1 SQVTM, CDR2 ANQGSEA. The CDR3 loop is CSADDSRTQYF. The CDR3 DNA reads TGCAGCGCTGATGATAGCCGTACGCAGTATTTT.

This clonotype was counted many times. The genes are TRBV12-3 or TRBV12-4 and TRBJ1-2; TRBD1 aligns across 9 bases. The CDR3 contains 14 residues. With 5 bases clipped from V and 7 bases from J, the junction kept 8 bases outside the gene matches. This CDR3 is CASSPQQGAGGYTF. The CDR3 region has the DNA TGTGCCAGCAGTCCTCAACAGGGGGCTGGTGGCTACACCTTC.

This clonotype was found many times. The V call is TRBV27, the J call TRBJ2-7, with 7 bases aligning to TRBD1. Germline CDR1 MNHEY, CDR2 SMNVEV (reference sequence). CDR3 length: 12 residues. J lost 5 bases, V lost 6 bases, and 4 bases had no gene match. CDR3 bases: TGTGCCAGCAGCCAAGGGGGCCACGAGCAGTACTTC. Amino acids: CASSQGGHEQYF.

There are many counts of this clonotype. This chain links TRBV11-2 with TRBJ2-7; D call uncertain. The CDR3 length is 13 residues. The V end was cut by 5 bases, the J end by 2 bases, with 10 bases between. CDR1 is SGHAT, CDR2 FQNNGV, per germline. The CDR3 here is CASSLLHTYEQYF. CDR3 nucleotide sequence: TGTGCCAGCAGCCTTCTCCACACCTACGAGCAGTACTTC. Full variable domain (missing parts from reference TRBV11-2 and TRBJ2-7): EAGVAQSPRYKIIEKRQSVAFWCNPISGHATLYWYQQILGQGPKLLIQFQNNGVVDDSQLPKDRFSAERLKGVDSTLKIQPAKLEDSAVYLCASSLLHTYEQYFGPGTRLTVT.

This clonotype came up many times. One end of the junction fails to match germline, which may point to a read error. CDR3 region: CATSRDRINGGELFF. CDR3 coding DNA: TGCGCCACCAGCCGGGACAGGATTAACGGCGGGGAGCTGTTTTTT. The V gene is TRBV5-1, the J gene TRBJ2-2; 8 nucleotides line up with TRBD1. Germline lookup yields CDR1 SGHRS and CDR2 YFSETQ. The CDR3 extends over 15 amino acids.

Remarks on this clonotype: This is likely an artifact of a read error, given a far larger clone one base away. The chain combines TRBV27 with TRBJ1-1, with TRBD1 matching 10 bases. Trimming removed 4 bases from V and 1 base from J; junction bases left unmatched: 3. This CDR3 is 15 amino acids long. The germline V gene encodes CDR1 MNHEY and CDR2 SMNVEV (reference sequence). The CDR3 is CASSSGQGENTEAFF. CDR3 nucleotide sequence: TGTGCCAGCAGTTCCGGACAGGGGGAGAACACTGAAGCTTTCTTT.

The CDR3 nucleotides are TGTGCCAGCAGCGTAGAATGGATCACAGATACGCAGTATTTT. It encodes CASSVEWITDTQYF. The gene calls are TRBV9 and TRBJ2-3; D remains ambiguous. The CDR3 covers 14 residues. Germline V gene lookup returns CDR1 SGDLS and CDR2 YYNGEE. The V gene lost 0 bases and the J gene lost 2 bases, with 7 bases spanning the gap.

This clonotype was seen a handful of times. A much larger clone sits a single nucleotide away, making a read error possible. CDR3 coding DNA: TGCGCCAACAGCCCGGGGGCGGTGTCTTTTGAAGCTTTCTTT. As protein: CANSPGAVSFEAFF. V and J are TRBV4-1 and TRBJ1-1, with D maybe TRBD1 (6 bases). Germline-derived CDR1 and CDR2 are MGHRA and YSYEKL. This CDR3 is built from 14 residues.

To note about this clonotype: With only one base between it and a far larger clone, this is likely a read error. V usage is TRBV6-1 and J usage is TRBJ1-2; 7 bases align to TRBD1. This CDR3 contains 13 residues. Per germline, CDR1 MNHNS and CDR2 SASEGT. Trimming took 7 bases from V and 4 from J; bases not matched to a gene: 6. As DNA, the CDR3 is TGTGCCAGCAATTTGACAGGGAGCTATGGCTACACCTTC. Protein product: CASNLTGSYGYTF.

This clonotype was detected many times. The rearrangement uses TRBV6-5 and TRBJ1-1; D is uncertain. Germline V gene lookup returns CDR1 MNHEY and CDR2 SVGAGI. This CDR3 comprises 14 residues. The V end lost 2 bases, the J end lost 0 bases, and 7 bases lay between the germline ends. The CDR3 protein is CASSYGHMNTEAFF. The CDR3 bases are TGTGCCAGCAGTTACGGGCACATGAACACTGAAGCTTTCTTT.

This clonotype was counted many times. V usage is TRBV11-2 and J usage is TRBJ2-4; the D is unclear. Deletions cut 3 bases from V and 0 bases from J, with 18 bases between. CDR3 length: 18 residues. CDR1 and CDR2 (germline): SGHAT, FQNNGV. CDR3 DNA: TGTGCCAGCAGCTTGGCGGATCTGAGGAATCTAGCCAAAAACATTCAGTACTTC. Protein sequence: CASSLADLRNLAKNIQYF.

This clonotype appeared many times. The chain carries TRBV6-5 and TRBJ1-5; TRBD1 is a possible D gene (5 bases). Per germline, CDR1 MNHEY and CDR2 SVGAGI. The V end lost 2 bases, the J end lost 2 bases, and 19 bases lay between the germline ends. There are 18 residues in the CDR3. The CDR3 region is CASSYPQSSGVGNQPQHF. CDR3 nucleotide sequence: TGTGCCAGCAGTTACCCCCAATCTTCGGGGGTCGGCAATCAGCCCCAGCATTTT.

This clonotype occurred many times. The genes are TRBV6-1 and TRBJ2-5, with 8 bases matching TRBD1. The CDR3 spans 15 residues. Germline loops: CDR1 MNHNS, CDR2 SASEGT. The ends lost 3 bases at V and 7 bases at J; junction bases unmatched: 10. As DNA, the CDR3 is TGTGCCAGCAGTGAGCGGGACAGGCCCTCCGGGACCCAGTACTTC. Amino acid sequence: CASSERDRPSGTQYF.